This TCR beta chain is from a study of blood T cell repertoires in COVID-19. Study context: Sample material is recorded as cDNA or gDNA derived from T cells, B-cell-depleted T cells, or PBMCs.

The V gene's germline CDR1 is SGHVS and CDR2 FQNEAQ. The trim removed 1 base at V and 1 base at J, leaving 0 bases unmatched. The CDR3 totals 16 residues. Data came from immunoSEQ multiplex PCR; TCRdb stores just in-frame clones and leaves some out. The sample yields some 59,000 clones, around 77% seen once. This chain joins TRBV7-8 and TRBJ2-2, with 10 nucleotides matching TRBD2. The sequence was obtained from a man older than 75 with active or convalescent COVID-19. Sequencing input: peripheral blood. The CDR3 here is CASSLGTSGNTGELFF. The CDR3 DNA sequence: TGTGCCAGCAGCTTAGGGACTAGCGGGAACACCGGGGAGCTGTTTTTT.